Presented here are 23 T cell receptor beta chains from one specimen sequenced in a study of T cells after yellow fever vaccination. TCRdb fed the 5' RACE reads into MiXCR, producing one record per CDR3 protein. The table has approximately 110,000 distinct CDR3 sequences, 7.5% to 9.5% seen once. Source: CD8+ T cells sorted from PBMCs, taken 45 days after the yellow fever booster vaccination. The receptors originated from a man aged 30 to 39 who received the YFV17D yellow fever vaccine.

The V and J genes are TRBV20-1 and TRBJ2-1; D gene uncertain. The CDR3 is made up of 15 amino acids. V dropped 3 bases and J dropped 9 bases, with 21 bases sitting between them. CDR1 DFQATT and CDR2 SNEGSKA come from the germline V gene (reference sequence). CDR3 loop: CSASRTPQARSEQFF. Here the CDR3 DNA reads TGCAGTGCTAGCAGGACCCCCCAGGCACGGAGTGAGCAGTTCTTC.

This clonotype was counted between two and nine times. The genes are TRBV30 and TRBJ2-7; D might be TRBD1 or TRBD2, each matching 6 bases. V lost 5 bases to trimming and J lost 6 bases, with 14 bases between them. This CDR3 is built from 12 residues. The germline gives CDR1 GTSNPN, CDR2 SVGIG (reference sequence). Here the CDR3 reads CAWCIGGTEQYF. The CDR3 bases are TGTGCCTGGTGTATCGGGGGCACCGAGCAGTACTTC. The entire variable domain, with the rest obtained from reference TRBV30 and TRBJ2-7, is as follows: SQTIHQWPATLVQPVGSPLSLECTVEGTSNPNLYWYRQAAGRGLQLLFYSVGIGQISSEVPQNLSASRPQDRQFILSSKKLLLSDSGFYLCAWCIGGTEQYFGPGTRLTVT.

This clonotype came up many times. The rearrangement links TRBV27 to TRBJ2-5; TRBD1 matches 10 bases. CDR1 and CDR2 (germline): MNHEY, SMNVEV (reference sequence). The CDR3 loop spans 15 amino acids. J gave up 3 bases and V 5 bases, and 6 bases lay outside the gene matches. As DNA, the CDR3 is TGTGCCAGCAGTCGAGGACAGGGGGATGAAGAGACCCAGTACTTC. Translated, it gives CASSRGQGDEETQYF.

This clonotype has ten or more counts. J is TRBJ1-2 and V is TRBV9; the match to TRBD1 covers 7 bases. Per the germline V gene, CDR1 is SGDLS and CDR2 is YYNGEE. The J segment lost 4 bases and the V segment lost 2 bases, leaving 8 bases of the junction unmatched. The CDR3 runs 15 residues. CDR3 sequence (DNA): TGTGCCAGCAGCGTGGGACAGACCACGGCCTATGGCTACACCTTC. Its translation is CASSVGQTTAYGYTF.

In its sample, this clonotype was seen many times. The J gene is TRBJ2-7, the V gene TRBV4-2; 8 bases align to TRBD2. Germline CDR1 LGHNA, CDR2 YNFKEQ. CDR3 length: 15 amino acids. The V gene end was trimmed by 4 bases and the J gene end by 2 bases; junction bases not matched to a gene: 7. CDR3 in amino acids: CASSPGIAGTYEQYF. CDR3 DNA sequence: TGTGCCAGCAGCCCCGGGATAGCGGGAACCTACGAGCAGTACTTC.

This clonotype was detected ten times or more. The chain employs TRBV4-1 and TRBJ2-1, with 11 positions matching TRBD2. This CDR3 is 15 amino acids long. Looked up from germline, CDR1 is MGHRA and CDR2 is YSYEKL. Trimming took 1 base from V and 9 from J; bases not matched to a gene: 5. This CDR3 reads CASSQVSSGRSEQFF. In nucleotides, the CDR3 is TGCGCCAGCAGCCAAGTCTCTAGCGGGAGGAGTGAGCAGTTCTTC.

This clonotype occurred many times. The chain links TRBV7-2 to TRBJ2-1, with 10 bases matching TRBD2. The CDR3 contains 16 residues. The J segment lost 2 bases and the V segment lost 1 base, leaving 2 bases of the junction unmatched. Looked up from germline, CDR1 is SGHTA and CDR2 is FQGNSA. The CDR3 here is CASSLEAGGTYNEQFF. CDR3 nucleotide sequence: TGTGCCAGCAGCTTAGAAGCGGGAGGGACCTACAATGAGCAGTTCTTC.

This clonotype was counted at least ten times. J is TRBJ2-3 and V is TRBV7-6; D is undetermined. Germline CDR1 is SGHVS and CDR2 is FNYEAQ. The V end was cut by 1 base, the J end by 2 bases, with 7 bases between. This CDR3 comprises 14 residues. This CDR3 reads CASSLEPDTDTQYF. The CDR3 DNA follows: TGTGCCAGCAGCTTAGAGCCTGACACAGATACGCAGTATTTT.

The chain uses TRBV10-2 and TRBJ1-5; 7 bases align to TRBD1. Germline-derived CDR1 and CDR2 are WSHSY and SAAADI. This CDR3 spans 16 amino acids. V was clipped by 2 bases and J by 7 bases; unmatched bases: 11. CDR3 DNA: TGCGCCAGCAGTGAGGGGGGACAGCTCCTCGCACAGCCCCAGCATTTT. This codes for CASSEGGQLLAQPQHF.

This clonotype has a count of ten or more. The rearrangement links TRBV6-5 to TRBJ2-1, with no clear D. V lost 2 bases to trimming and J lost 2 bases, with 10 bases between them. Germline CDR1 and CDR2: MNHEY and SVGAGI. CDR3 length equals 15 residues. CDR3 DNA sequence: TGTGCCAGCAGTTACGGGTACCCTCCCTACAATGAGCAGTTCTTC. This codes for CASSYGYPPYNEQFF.

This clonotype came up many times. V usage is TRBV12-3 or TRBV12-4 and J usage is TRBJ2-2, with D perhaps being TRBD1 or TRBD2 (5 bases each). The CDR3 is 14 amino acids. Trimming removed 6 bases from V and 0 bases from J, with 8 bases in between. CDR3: CASRGTANTGELFF. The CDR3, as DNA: TGTGCCAGCAGGGGGACGGCGAACACCGGGGAGCTGTTTTTT.

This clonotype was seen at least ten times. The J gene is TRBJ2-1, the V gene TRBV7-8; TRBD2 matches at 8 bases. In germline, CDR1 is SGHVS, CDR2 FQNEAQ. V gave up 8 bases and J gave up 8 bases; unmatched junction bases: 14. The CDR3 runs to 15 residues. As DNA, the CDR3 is TGTGCCAGCTTTGTCGTGGGGACTAGGAAGGATGAGCAGTTCTTC. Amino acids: CASFVVGTRKDEQFF.

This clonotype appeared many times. CDR3 coding DNA: TGCAGTGCTAGTAGCGTAGACCAGGGAGATACGCAGTATTTT. Protein product: CSASSVDQGDTQYF. V and J are TRBV20-1 and TRBJ2-3, with D perhaps TRBD1 or TRBD2 (5 bases each). Germline CDR1 DFQATT, CDR2 SNEGSKA (reference sequence). This CDR3 has 14 amino acids. V was pared by 3 bases and J by 5 bases, with 15 bases between.

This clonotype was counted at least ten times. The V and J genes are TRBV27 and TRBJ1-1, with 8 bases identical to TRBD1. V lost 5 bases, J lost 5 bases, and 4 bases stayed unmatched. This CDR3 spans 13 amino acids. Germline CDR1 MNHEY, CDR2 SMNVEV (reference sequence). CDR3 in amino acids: CASSQGAGTEAFF. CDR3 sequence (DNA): TGTGCCAGCAGTCAGGGGGCTGGGACTGAAGCTTTCTTT.

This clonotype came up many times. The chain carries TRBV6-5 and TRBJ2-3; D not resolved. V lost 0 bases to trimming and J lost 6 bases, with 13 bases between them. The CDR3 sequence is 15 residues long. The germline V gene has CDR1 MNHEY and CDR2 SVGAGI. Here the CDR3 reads CASSYSNPGRDTQYF. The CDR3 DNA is TGTGCCAGCAGTTACTCGAATCCCGGACGGGATACGCAGTATTTT.

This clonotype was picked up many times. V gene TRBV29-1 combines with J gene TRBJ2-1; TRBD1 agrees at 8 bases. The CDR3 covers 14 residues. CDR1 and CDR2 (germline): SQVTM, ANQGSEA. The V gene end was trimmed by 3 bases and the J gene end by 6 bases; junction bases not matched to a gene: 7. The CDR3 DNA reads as TGCAGCGTTGACAGTCAGGGGGCTGTCAATGAGCAGTTCTTC. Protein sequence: CSVDSQGAVNEQFF.

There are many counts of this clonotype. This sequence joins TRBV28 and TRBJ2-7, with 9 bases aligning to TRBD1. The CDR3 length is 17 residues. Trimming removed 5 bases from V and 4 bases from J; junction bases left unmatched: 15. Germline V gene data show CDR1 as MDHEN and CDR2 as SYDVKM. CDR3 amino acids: CASSGRTGVFPSYEQYF. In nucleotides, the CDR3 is TGTGCCAGCAGTGGACGGACAGGGGTCTTCCCATCTTACGAGCAGTACTTC. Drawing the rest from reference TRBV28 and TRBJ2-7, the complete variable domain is DVKVTQSSRYLVKRTGEKVFLECVQDMDHENMFWYRQDPGLGLRLIYFSYDVKMKEKGDIPEGYSVSREKKERFSLILESASTNQTSMYLCASSGRTGVFPSYEQYFGPGTRLTVT.

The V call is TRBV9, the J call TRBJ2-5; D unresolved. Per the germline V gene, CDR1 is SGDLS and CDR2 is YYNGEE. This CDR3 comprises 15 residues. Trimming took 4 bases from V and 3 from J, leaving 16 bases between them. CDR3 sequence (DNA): TGTGCCAGCAGCATAACGCTTGGGATAAAAGAGACCCAGTACTTC. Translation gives CASSITLGIKETQYF. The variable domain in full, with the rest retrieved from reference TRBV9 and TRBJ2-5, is DSGVTQTPKHLITATGQRVTLRCSPRSGDLSVYWYQQSLDQGLQFLIQYYNGEERAKGNILERFSAQQFPDLHSELNLSSLELGDSALYFCASSITLGIKETQYFGPGTRLLVL.

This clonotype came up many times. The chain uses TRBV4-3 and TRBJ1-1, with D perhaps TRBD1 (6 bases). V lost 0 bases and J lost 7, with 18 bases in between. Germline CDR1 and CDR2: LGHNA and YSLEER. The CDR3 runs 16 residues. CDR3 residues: CASSQEGAMPGFEAFF. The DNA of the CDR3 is TGCGCCAGCAGCCAAGAGGGGGCGATGCCCGGCTTTGAAGCTTTCTTT.

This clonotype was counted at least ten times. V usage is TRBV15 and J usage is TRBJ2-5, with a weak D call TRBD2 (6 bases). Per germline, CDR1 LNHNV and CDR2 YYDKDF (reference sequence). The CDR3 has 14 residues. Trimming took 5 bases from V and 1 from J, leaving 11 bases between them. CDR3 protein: CATSARGSQETQYF. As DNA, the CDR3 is TGTGCCACCAGCGCCCGGGGGAGCCAAGAGACCCAGTACTTC.

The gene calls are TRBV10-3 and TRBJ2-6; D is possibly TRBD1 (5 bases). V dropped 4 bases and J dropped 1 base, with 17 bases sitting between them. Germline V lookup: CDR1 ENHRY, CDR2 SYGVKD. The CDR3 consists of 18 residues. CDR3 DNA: TGTGCCATCAGTGCTAAAGGGGATGTTAGGTCTGGGGCCAACGTCCTGACTTTC. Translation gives CAISAKGDVRSGANVLTF.

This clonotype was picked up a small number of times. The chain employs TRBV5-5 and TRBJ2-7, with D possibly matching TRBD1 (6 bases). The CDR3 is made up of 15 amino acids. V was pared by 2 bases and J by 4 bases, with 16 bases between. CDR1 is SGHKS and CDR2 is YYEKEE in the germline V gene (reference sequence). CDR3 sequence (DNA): TGTGCCAGCAGCTTCACCGGGGACATTGGTTACGAGCAGTACTTC. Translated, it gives CASSFTGDIGYEQYF.

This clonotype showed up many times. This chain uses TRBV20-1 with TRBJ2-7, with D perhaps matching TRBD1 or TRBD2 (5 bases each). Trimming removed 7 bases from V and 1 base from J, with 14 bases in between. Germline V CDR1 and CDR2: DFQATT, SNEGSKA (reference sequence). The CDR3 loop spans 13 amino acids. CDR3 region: CSGHRDPSYEQYF. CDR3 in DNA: TGCAGTGGGCACCGGGACCCTTCCTACGAGCAGTACTTC.